This T cell receptor (beta chain) was profiled in a study of blood T cell repertoires in COVID-19. As for the study in general: PBMCs, B-cell-depleted T cells, or T cells provided the cDNA or gDNA that made up the material.

The CDR3 is 11 amino acids. The V gene lost 4 bases and the J gene lost 3 bases, with 3 bases spanning the gap. The V gene's germline CDR1 is LGHDT and CDR2 YNNKEL (reference sequence). Original processing notes: It was from reference gene primer amplification that nucleated cell counts were estimated. Sequencing used immunoSEQ multiplex PCR; TCRdb keeps in-frame clones, though not all of them. The V and J calls and the clone size are those of that table, but D and trimming were determined from the DNA. The sample lists some 490,000 clones, 70% to 90% occurring once. This sequence joins TRBV3-1 (or the pseudogene TRBV3-2) and TRBJ1-1; D gene unclear. The sequenced sample consisted of peripheral blood. The TCR originated in a human donor in a cohort sampled during active COVID-19. In DNA form, the CDR3 reads TGTGCCAGCAGCCTAGACACTGAAGCTTTCTTT. Amino acids: CASSLDTEAFF.